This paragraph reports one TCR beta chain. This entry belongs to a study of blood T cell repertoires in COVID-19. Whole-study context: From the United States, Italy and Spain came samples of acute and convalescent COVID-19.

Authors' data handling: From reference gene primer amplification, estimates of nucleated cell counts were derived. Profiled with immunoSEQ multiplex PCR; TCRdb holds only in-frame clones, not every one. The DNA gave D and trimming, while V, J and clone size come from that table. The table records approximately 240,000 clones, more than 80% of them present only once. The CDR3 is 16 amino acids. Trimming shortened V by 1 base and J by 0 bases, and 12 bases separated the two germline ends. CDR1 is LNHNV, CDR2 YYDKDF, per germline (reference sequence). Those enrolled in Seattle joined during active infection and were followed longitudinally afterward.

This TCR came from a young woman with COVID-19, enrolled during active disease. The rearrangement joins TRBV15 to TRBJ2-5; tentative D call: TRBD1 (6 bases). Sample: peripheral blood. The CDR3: CATSRVRGGNQETQYF. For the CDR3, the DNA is TGTGCCACCAGCAGAGTGAGAGGGGGAAACCAAGAGACCCAGTACTTC.